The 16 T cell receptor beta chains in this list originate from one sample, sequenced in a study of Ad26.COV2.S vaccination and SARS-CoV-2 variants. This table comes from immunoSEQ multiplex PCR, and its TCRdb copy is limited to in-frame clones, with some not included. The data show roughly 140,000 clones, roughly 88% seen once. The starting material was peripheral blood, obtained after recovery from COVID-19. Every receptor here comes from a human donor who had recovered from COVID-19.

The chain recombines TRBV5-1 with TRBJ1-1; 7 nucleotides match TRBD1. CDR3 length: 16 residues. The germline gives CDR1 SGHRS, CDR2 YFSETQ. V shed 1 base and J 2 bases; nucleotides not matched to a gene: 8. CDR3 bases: TGCGCCAGCAGCTTGTTTGCAGGGGGTCCCAACACTGAAGCTTTCTTT. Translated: CASSLFAGGPNTEAFF.

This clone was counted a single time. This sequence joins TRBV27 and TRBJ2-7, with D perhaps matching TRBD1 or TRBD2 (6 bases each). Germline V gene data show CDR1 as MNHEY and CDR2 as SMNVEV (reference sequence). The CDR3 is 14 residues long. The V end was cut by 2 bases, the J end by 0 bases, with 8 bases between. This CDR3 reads CASSLGGLSYEQYF. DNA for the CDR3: TGTGCCAGCAGTTTAGGGGGGCTCTCCTACGAGCAGTACTTC.

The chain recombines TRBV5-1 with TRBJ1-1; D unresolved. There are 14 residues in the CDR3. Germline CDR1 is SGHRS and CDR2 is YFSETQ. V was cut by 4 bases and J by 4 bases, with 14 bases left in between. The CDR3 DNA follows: TGCGCCAGCAGCATAAACGGTGGCAGCACTGAAGCTTTCTTT. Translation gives CASSINGGSTEAFF.

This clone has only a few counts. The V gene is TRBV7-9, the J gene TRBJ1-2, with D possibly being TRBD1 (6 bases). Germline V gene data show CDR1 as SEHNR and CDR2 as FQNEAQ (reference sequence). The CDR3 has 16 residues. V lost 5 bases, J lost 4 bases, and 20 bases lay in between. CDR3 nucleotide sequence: TGTGCCAGCAGCCTTTACCCCCGGGGGACATCCTATGGCTACACCTTC. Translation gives CASSLYPRGTSYGYTF.

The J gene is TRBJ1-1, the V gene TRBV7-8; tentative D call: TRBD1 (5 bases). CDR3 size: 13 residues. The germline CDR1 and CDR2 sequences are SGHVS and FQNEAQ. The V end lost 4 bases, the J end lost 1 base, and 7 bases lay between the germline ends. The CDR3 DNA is TGTGCCAGCAGCTCGGGGGGGAACACTGAAGCTTTCTTT. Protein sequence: CASSSGGNTEAFF. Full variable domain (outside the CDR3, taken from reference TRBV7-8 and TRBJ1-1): GAGVSQSPRYKVAKRGQDVALRCDPISGHVSLFWYQQALGQGPEFLTYFQNEAQLDKSGLPSDRFFAERPEGSVSTLKIQRTQQEDSAVYLCASSSGGNTEAFFGQGTRLTVV.

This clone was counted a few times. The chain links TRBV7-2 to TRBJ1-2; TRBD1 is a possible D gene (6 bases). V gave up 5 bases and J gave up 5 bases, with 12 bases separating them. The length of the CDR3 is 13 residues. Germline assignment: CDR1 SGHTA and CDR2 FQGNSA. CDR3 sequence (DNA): TGTGCCAGCAGCCCATGGGGGCCTTATGGCTACACCTTC. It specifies CASSPWGPYGYTF.

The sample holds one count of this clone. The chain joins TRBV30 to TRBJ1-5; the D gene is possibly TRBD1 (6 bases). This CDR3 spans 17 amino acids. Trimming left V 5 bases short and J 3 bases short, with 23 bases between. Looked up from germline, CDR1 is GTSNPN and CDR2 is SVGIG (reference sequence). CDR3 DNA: TGTGCCTGGCAACAACACAGGGCGGGTAGAAACAATCAGCCCCAGCATTTT. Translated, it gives CAWQQHRAGRNNQPQHF.

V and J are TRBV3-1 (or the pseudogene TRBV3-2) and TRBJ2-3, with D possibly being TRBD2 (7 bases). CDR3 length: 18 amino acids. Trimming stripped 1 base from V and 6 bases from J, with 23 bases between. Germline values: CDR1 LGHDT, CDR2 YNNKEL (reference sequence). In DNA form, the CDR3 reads TGTGCCAGCAGCCAAGGGTCTGGTCTGAGGGGGGGGTTGGATACGCAGTATTTT. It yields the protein CASSQGSGLRGGLDTQYF.

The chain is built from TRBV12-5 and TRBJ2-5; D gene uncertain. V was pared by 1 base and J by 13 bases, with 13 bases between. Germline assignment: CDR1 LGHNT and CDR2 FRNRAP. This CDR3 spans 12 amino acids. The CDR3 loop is CASGLEGRALYF. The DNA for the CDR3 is TGTGCTAGTGGTTTGGAGGGTCGGGCACTGTACTTC.

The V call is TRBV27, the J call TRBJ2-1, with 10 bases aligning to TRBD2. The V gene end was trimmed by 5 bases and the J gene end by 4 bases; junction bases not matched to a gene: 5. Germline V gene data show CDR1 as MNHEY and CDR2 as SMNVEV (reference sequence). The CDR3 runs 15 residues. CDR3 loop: CASSLSGGMYNEQFF. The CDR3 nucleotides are TGTGCCAGCAGTCTTAGCGGGGGGATGTACAATGAGCAGTTCTTC.

The CDR3 spells CASSGTSGESTDTQYF. CDR3 nucleotide sequence: TGTGCCAGCAGCGGTACTAGCGGGGAGAGCACAGATACGCAGTATTTT. The rearrangement links TRBV3-1 (or the pseudogene TRBV3-2) to TRBJ2-3; TRBD2 matches 10 bases. The V segment lost 5 bases and the J segment 0 bases; nucleotides outside the gene matches: 5. Germline V gene data show CDR1 as LGHDT and CDR2 as YNNKEL (reference sequence). This CDR3 spans 16 amino acids.

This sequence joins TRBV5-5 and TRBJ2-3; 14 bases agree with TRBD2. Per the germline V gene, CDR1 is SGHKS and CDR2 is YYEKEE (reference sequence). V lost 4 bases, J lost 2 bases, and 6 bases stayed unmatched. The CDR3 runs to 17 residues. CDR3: CASSRGLAGGNTDTQYF. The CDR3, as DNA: TGTGCCAGCAGCCGAGGACTAGCGGGGGGAAACACAGATACGCAGTATTTT. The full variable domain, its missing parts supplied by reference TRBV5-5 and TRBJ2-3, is DAGVTQSPTHLIKTRGQQVTLRCSPISGHKSVSWYQQVLGQGPQFIFQYYEKEERGRGNFPDRFSARQFPNYSSELNVNALLLGDSALYLCASSRGLAGGNTDTQYFGPGTRLTVL.

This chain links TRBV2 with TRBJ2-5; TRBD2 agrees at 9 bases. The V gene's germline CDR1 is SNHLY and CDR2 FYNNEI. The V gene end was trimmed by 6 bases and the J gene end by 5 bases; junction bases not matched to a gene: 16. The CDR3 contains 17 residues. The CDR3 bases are TGTGCCAGCAGCGGGACTAGCCGAGCCCTCGGGAGGGAGACCCAGTACTTC. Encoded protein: CASSGTSRALGRETQYF.

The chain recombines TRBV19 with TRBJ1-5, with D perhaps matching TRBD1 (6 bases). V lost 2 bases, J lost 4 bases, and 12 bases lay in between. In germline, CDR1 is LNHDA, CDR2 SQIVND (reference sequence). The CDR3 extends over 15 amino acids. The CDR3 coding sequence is TGTGCCAGTAGTATAAGTCTGGGGGCGAATCAGCCCCAGCATTTT. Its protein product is CASSISLGANQPQHF.

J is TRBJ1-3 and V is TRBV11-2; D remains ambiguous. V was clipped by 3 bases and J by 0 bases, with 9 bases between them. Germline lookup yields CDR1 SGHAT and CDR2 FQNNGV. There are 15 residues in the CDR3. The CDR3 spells CASSFQERSGNTIYF. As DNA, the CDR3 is TGTGCCAGCAGCTTCCAGGAACGCTCTGGAAACACCATATATTTT.

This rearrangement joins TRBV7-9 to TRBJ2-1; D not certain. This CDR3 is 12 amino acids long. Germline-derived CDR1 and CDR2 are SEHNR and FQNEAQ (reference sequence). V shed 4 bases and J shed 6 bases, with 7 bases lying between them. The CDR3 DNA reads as TGTGCCAGCAGCTGGCAGTTCAATGAGCAGTTCTTC. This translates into CASSWQFNEQFF.